This TCR beta chain was identified in a study of cytomegalovirus exposure and HLA in healthy donors. General observations from the study: Cytomegalovirus-associated TCR beta chains were listed, numbering approximately 150. Confirmation in vitro established that a few CMV-associated chains were specific for CMV antigens. Later on, analysis showed that most CMV-associated TCR beta chains appeared to be HLA-restricted.

The CDR3 contains 18 residues. Trimming removed 5 bases from V and 1 base from J; junction bases left unmatched: 15. Germline assignment: CDR1 MDHEN and CDR2 SYDVKM. Details on this clone: Its antigen is still unknown.

It was with 60 Vbeta and 13 Jbeta primers that the PCR ran. Method: immunoSEQ multiplex PCR; TCRdb's copy keeps in-frame clones and lacks some. The table shows 100,000 to 150,000 clones, with 60% to 75% occurring only once. The sequenced sample was PBMCs. The TCR originated in a woman aged 35 to 49 in good health and CMV-seropositive. This chain joins TRBV28 and TRBJ2-3, with 7 nucleotides matching TRBD2. CDR3 coding DNA: TGTGCCAGCAGTCCGCGAGCGGGGCGACGGCAGGGCACAGATACGCAGTATTTT. Residues: CASSPRAGRRQGTDTQYF.